This T cell receptor beta chain was captured in a study of cytomegalovirus exposure and HLA in healthy donors (dated by TCRdb to about 2017). For the study in its entirety: According to an earlier analysis of around 600 of the donors, roughly 180 million T cells yielded some 110 million unique TCR beta sequences and less than 300 Gb of sequence data. HLA typing included class I and class II loci at four-digit resolution. In a later genetic analysis, genome-wide SNP genotypes for about 65% of the roughly 670 donors were used, and that subset was treated as a discovery cohort. The aim of the study was to test whether cataloging public T cell receptors could identify signatures of past pathogen exposure. The number of donors typed differed by locus, with roughly 629-640 for A, B, C, DRB1 and DQB1, over 500 for DQA1, 606 for DPA1, and under 490 for DPB1. High-throughput TCR immunosequencing, statistical association of individual TCRs with disease status, and machine learning were combined to predict cytomegalovirus infection status. All discovery cohort repertoires had been generated using a single sequencing platform. Across 300 to 400 genotyped donors of the cohort, an average of about 250,000 unique TCR beta nucleotide sequences per donor were sequenced, and roughly 17% of those sequences were non-productive. To study patterns of TCR occurrence, a later analysis re-analyzed previously published TCR beta repertoires from more than 550 donors and added high-resolution HLA genotyping. Alongside the repertoire data, information on donor age, sex, ethnicity and CMV serostatus was compiled. An earlier analysis of around 640 of the donors used high-throughput TCR beta sequencing to judge whether each TCR beta V gene segment behaved as functional or pseudogenic. Rather than using new phenotypic data, the later analysis identified candidate immune exposures from TCR beta sequences and from how often those sequences occurred across donors. Roughly 290 gigabases of sequencing data and around 80 million unique TCR sequences made up an early release that covered approximately 620 HLA-typed donors. Because of strong linkage in the cohort, a handful of DR-DQ haplotypes were treated as single units for association and clustering. Besides the first cohort of some 670 subjects, a separate validation cohort made up of 120 different subjects was used. Using immunosequencing, the study profiled T cell repertoires from 500 to 800 subjects and related those repertoires to cytomegalovirus serostatus. Among the approximately 420 genotyped donors, under 90% belonged to the genetic ancestry cluster associated with self-reported Caucasian donors. The study at large found these results: HLA typing was unavailable for some donors at each locus, so association tests used only the typed subset. Roughly uniform sequencing depth across donors was assumed in presence/absence analyses, although this assumption may not hold. A further reported finding was that TCR beta sequences accurately predicted the HLA-A and HLA-B alleles for most subjects in the first cohort. Linkage disequilibrium might explain the correlated functional status among segregating V segments, but an unknown experimental factor could not be excluded. Compared with equally common non-associated chains, HLA-associated TCR beta chains in a later analysis were more clonally expanded and had lower generation probabilities. Some IMGT-functional V segments, including TRBV6-2 and TRBV6-3, could not be distinguished by the 87-base-pair reads and were therefore excluded. When HLA alleles, especially DR and DQ, strongly co-occurred, attributing TCR associations to individual alleles was difficult. Because counts were too low, about 18 rarely observed V segments, including chromosome 9 orphons, were excluded from the earlier analysis of 500 to 700 of the donors. V-gene and J-gene trimming of TCR beta chains was associated with a missense DCLRE1C variant in a later genetic analysis, and the association was replicated in an independent cohort. A cluster of highly shared sequence variants was judged likely to represent a technical artifact of the sequencing pipeline. A later analysis reported that several top co-occurrence clusters appeared linked to parvovirus B19, influenza, CMV and Epstein-Barr virus. In vitro tests confirmed that three of the cytomegalovirus-associated TCR beta chains recognize cytomegalovirus antigens. Cytomegalovirus status was reported to be diagnosed by the classifier with high specificity and sensitivity in both the original and validation cohorts. The authors suggested that the approach could potentially be generalized to other disease states and immunological phenotypes. The only immune exposure information available for the cohort was CMV serostatus. The study gave a list of 150 to 200 TCR beta chains associated with cytomegalovirus. Most TCR sequences were seen in very few donors, while some public TCRs were found in many individuals. Most CMV-associated TCR beta chains appeared to be HLA-restricted in a later analysis, and the HLA associations seemed to be driven largely by CMV exposure. According to a later analysis, TCR association rates differed among HLA loci, with DRB1 alleles showing the most associated TCRs and HLA-C alleles showing the fewest. At a false discovery rate of 0.05, a later analysis linked 16,000 or so TCR beta sequences to specific HLA alleles. Only TCR beta chains were sequenced in this cohort, and the absence of alpha or paired-chain data limited detectable features. In a later genetic analysis, fewer N-insertions in productive TCRs were reported among donors in an Asian-associated ancestry cluster than the approximately 630-donor mean. Broadly in line with IMGT annotations, most TCR beta V segments showed up in productive rearrangements about 90% or about 30% of the time in an earlier analysis of around 550 of the donors.

A word on this clone: The antigen it binds to is not known. Nothing much larger sits one base from this clone, and base qualities are not available.

Receptor amplification or capture employed the immunoSEQ multiplex PCR assay. A mixture of 60 forward primers for TCR Vbeta segments and 13 reverse primers for TCR Jbeta segments was used in the multiplex PCR. The CDR3 region of rearranged TCR beta genes was amplified from genomic DNA with a multiplex PCR assay. The Illumina HiSeq System was used to sequence the amplified TCR beta libraries as 87-base-pair reads. The study's processing was this. A later analysis counted approximately 74 million unique TCR beta chains across the 666 repertoires, and approximately 11 million of these chains were shared by at least two donors. Raw reads were error-corrected and collapsed into unique sequences by a nearest-neighbor algorithm in which closely related sequences were merged to remove PCR and sequencing errors. V, D and J gene segments were assigned by aligning CDR3 sequences to IMGT reference sequences. Each retained sequence needed at least a six-nucleotide match to both a V gene segment and a J gene segment. A rearrangement counted as productive if the CDR3 had no stop codons and remained in frame with V and J, and every other rearrangement counted as non-productive. CDR3 was defined according to IMGT convention as the region running from the second conserved V-encoded cysteine to the conserved J-encoded phenylalanine. Sequences without an unambiguous match to a single V gene segment were excluded from the earlier analysis of about 600 of the donors. An earlier analysis of about 600 of the donors called V segments functional above 56.7% productive rearrangements and segregating when the between-donor standard deviation exceeded 5%. To diagnose cytomegalovirus status from the catalog of TCR beta chain sequences, a statistical classification framework was built. In a later analysis, TCR nucleotide sequences were compared against IMGT/GENE-DB human TR gene sequences so that V and J genes could be assigned. A later analysis assigned CDR3 sequences and most-parsimonious VDJ recombination scenarios with the TCRdist pipeline. In a later analysis, each TCR beta chain was defined by its CDR3 amino acid sequence together with its V-gene family, and reads lacking a unique V-gene family were excluded. As a way to deal with suspected cross-contamination and a sequencing artifact, a later analysis dropped roughly 600 nucleotide sequences that were highly shared and had low generation probability. A later analysis calculated a clonal expansion index for each public chain from normalized within-repertoire ranks of inferred template counts. In a later analysis, generation probabilities were computed with a VDJ recombination model fitted to out-of-frame rearrangements, and the resulting probabilities were checked against IGoR. Hypergeometric tests were used in a later analysis to score TCR-TCR, TCR-HLA and TCR-CMV co-occurrence, with a repertoire-size bias correction applied to the TCR pairs. A later analysis estimated false discovery rates by permuting HLA or CMV assignments 20 times. In a later analysis, co-occurring TCRs were grouped with DBSCAN, and TCRdist sequence similarity was added when clustering was performed within HLA-allele-positive subsets. For co-occurrence clustering, repertoires with fewer than 30,000 or more than 120,000 public chains were excluded, along with roughly five repertoires with anomalous nucleotide sharing. TCRdb re-hosts the immuneACCESS table, in-frame sequences only. Its copies lack some clones; in the studies checked, an unresolved V gene accounts for under half of them, and the cause for the rest is not known. The V and J calls and clone size come from that table; D and trimming were worked out from the DNA. The table for this sample lists 55,000 to 70,000 clones; 80% of them were counted only once. Of the sample, around 3.9% is held by the ten largest clones.

Measured from the cysteine to the phenylalanine, the CDR3 is 16 residues long. This entry keeps only the CDR3 DNA: 48 bases, framed from base 1. Per the germline V gene (reference sequence), SEHNR is the CDR1 and FQNEAQ is the CDR2. Clipping removes 4 bases from V and 5 bases from J, with 10 as the unmatched junction base count. In total, approximately 610 healthy bone marrow donors made up the cohort. At the time of sampling, every cohort member was nominally healthy, though immune exposures that went unrecorded were likely present. The donor was CMV seronegative and was included in the group of 352 seronegative cohort members. A peripheral blood sample was collected from each donor, and TCR beta sequencing was performed on peripheral blood mononuclear cells. Genomic DNA was extracted from the blood cell samples with the Qiagen DNeasy Blood Extraction Kit.

Recombination joined TRBV7-9 with TRBJ2-1, with 8 bases aligning to TRBD1. Sequences were obtained from PBMCs. The sequence came from a woman in her 40s in good health and CMV-seronegative. The CDR3 protein: CASSSKGSRGHNEQFF. The base sequence is TGTGCCAGCAGCTCGAAAGGTTCCAGGGGGCACAATGAGCAGTTCTTC.